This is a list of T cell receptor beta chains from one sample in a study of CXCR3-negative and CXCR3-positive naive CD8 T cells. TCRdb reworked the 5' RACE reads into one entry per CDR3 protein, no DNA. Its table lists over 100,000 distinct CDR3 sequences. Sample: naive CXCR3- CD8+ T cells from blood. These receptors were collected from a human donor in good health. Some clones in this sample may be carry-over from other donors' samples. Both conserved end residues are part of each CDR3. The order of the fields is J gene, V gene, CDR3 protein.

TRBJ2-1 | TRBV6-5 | CASSGTGSGNNEQFF
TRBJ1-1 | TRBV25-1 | CASSERGMGTEAFF
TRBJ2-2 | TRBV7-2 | CASSPGGGYTGELFF
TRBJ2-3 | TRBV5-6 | CASSLAARGATDTQYF
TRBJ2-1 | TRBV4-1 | CASSPTVVLRQGNEQFF
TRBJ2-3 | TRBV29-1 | CSVLAPDTQYF
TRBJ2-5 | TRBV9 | CASSSPRLAGNQETQYF
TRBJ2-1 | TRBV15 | CATSGGPFLFCSYNEQFF
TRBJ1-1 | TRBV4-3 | CASSQEEVGPTEAFF
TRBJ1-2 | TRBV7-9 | CASSYVGHRYGYTF
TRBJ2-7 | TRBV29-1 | CSVVGGTAYYEQYF
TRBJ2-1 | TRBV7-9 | CASSLGGGGGDEQFF
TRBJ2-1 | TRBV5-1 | CASGPVGREQFF
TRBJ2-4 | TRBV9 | CASSAHRRGSKNIQYF
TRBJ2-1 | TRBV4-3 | CASSSPGLAGGNEQFF
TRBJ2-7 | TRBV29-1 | CSVLTLDRGSYEQYF
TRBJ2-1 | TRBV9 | CASSVVGGPSYNEQFF
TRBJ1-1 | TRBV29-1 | CSVLKSEGLNTEAFF
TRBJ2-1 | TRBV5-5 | CASSSRDRIYNEQFF
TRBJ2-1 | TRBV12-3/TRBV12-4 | CASSFLGPPEQFF
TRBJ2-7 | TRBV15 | CATSRGLASEQYF
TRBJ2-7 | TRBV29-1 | CSVEFGAYEQYF
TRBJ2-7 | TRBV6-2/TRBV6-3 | CASSSPILDRGLGEQYF
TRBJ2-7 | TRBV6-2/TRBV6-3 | CASTGSRGGYEQYF
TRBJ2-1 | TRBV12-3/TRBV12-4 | CASSLVTGGNEQFF
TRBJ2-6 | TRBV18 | CASSPSFGSGANVLTF
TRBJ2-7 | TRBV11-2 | CASSLTDRGSYEQYF
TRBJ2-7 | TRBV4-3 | CASSQDSIGTLPYEQYF
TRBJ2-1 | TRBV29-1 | CSVEVQGAGNEQFF
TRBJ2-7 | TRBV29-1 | CSVTGQGGEQYF
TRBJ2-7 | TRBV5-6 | CASSLGYHASYEQYF
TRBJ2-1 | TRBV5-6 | CATTDGGAEQFF
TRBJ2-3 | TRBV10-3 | CAISESQLAGASPQYF
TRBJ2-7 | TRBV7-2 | CASSLDSGRGPYEQYF
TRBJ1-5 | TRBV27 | CASSPDSSNQPQHF
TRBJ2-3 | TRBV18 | CASSPPRLGADTQYF
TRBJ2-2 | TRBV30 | CAWHRQGGTGELFF
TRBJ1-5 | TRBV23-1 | CASSQSFTGRFNQPQHF
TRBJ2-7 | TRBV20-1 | CSARGLAQSSYEQYF
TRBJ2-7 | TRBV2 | CAIAGQGTSYEQYF
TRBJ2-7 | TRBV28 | CASSLVGAEQYF
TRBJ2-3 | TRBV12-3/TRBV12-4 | CASSLVVVPGADTQYF
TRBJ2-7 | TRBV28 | CASSYGTGSYF
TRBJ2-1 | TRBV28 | CASTPDRDAYNEQFF
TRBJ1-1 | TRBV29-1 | CSLQGVNTEAFF
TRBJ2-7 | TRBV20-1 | CSARSWDDSSYEQYF
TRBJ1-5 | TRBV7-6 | CASSLYSGGGNQPQHF
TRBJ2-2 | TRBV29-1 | CSVEDQVSPGELFF
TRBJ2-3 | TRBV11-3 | CASSRRLVPSTDTQYF
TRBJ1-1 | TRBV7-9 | CASSSQGVEAFF
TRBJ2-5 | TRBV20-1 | CSARDRSWVGSSQETQYF
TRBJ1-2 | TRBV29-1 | CSVPPGTGGSCYTF
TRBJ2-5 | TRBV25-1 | CASSEYRTQSLQETQYF
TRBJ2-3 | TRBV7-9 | CASSPPAGGPNTQYF
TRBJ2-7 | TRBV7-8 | CASSLGPGNEQYF
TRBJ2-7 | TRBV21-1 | CASSRGGPRPHEQYF
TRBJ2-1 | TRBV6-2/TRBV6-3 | CASTGLATSYNEQFF
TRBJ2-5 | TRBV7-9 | CASSLPGLETQYF
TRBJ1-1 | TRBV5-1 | CASVGAGTEAFF
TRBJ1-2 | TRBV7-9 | CASSPPTDTGGGYGYTF